This TCR beta chain came from a study of blood T cell repertoires in COVID-19. Profiled with immunoSEQ multiplex PCR; TCRdb holds only in-frame clones, not every one. The sample consists of over 250,000 clones, over 75% of them appearing once. The TCR comes from a human donor in a cohort sampled during active COVID-19. Sequenced: peripheral blood.

CDR3 region: CASSLGDRGGQYF. CDR3 bases: TGTGCCAGCAGCTTAGGGGACAGGGGCGGACAGTATTTT. The chain joins TRBV7-6 to TRBJ2-3, with 10 bases lining up with TRBD1. Germline CDR1 is SGHVS and CDR2 is FNYEAQ. The CDR3 loop spans 13 amino acids. J lost 12 bases, V lost 1 base, and 4 bases had no gene match.